These 18 T cell receptor beta chains were sequenced from one sample in a study of Graves' ophthalmopathy and Graves' hyperthyroidism. From RNA, the CDR3 regions of TCR beta chains were amplified and sequenced. The workflow started with a first-round RT-PCR run with HTBI primers and then moved on to a second-round multiplex PCR. From the multiplex PCR reads, TCRdb called clonotypes with MiXCR, one entry per CDR3 protein. The sample has over 650,000 distinct CDR3 sequences, under 50% seen once; the top ten hold more than 2.5%. Sequenced sample: peripheral blood. The receptors shown here come from an adult man with Graves' ophthalmopathy.

V and J are TRBV25-1 and TRBJ1-6; D call uncertain. Germline CDR1 MGHDK, CDR2 SYGVNS. The CDR3 is made up of 17 amino acids. V dropped 4 bases and J dropped 0 bases, with 13 bases sitting between them. CDR3 residues: CASSAPARGSYNSPLHF. CDR3 DNA sequence: TGTGCCAGCAGTGCACCCGCCAGAGGCTCCTATAATTCACCCCTCCACTTT.

The rearrangement joins TRBV7-2 to TRBJ2-7; D is unresolved. The V and J ends lost 6 bases and 3 bases respectively, with 15 bases between them. This CDR3 comprises 14 residues. Germline V gene lookup returns CDR1 SGHTA and CDR2 FQGNSA. CDR3 residues: CASSLFLGNYEQYF. The CDR3 DNA sequence: TGTGCCAGCAGTTTATTCCTCGGCAACTACGAGCAGTACTTC.

Regarding this clonotype: This CDR3 is missing its conserved last phenylalanine or tryptophan, likely due to a read error. This chain links TRBV19 with TRBJ1-4, with D perhaps TRBD1 (5 bases). Trimming left V 5 bases short and J 0 bases short, with 7 bases between. The CDR3 spans 14 residues. Looked up from germline, CDR1 is LNHDA and CDR2 is SQIVND (reference sequence). CDR3 loop: CASSQGATNEKLFL. Here the CDR3 DNA reads TGTGCCAGTAGTCAAGGGGCAACTAATGAAAAACTGTTTCTT.

This clonotype was recorded at least ten times. This chain joins TRBV3-1 and TRBJ2-5; D not certain. CDR3 length: 12 residues. The germline gives CDR1 LGHDT, CDR2 YNNKEL (reference sequence). Between the trimmed V and J ends, which lost 1 base and 3 bases, there was a span of 3 bases. CDR3 sequence reads: CASSQVKETQYF. As DNA, the CDR3 is TGTGCCAGCAGCCAAGTTAAAGAGACCCAGTACTTC.

In its sample, this clonotype was seen many times. This chain connects TRBV7-2 to TRBJ2-7; 10 bases are shared with TRBD1. Germline V gene lookup returns CDR1 SGHTA and CDR2 FQGNSA. With V trimmed by 2 bases and J by 4 bases, 8 bases remained unmatched. This CDR3 contains 16 residues. The DNA for the CDR3 is TGTGCCAGCAGCTTAACGGGGACAGGGGCTGGGTACGAGCAGTACTTC. This codes for CASSLTGTGAGYEQYF.

The CDR3 is CAISESTTGTEAFF. In DNA form, the CDR3 reads TGTGCCATCAGTGAGTCGACGACAGGGACTGAAGCTTTCTTT. This sequence joins TRBV10-3 and TRBJ1-1; 7 bases map to TRBD1. Germline V gives CDR1 ENHRY, CDR2 SYGVKD. The CDR3 is made up of 14 amino acids. Trimming removed 0 bases from V and 5 bases from J; junction bases left unmatched: 3.

This clonotype was seen repeatedly, ten times or more. This chain connects TRBV29-1 to TRBJ1-1; no clear D. This CDR3 has 11 residues. The V gene lost 8 bases and the J gene lost 2 bases, with 9 bases spanning the gap. Looked up from germline, CDR1 is SQVTM and CDR2 is ANQGSEA. CDR3 in amino acids: CSHFSNTEAFF. The CDR3 DNA is TGCAGCCACTTCAGTAACACTGAAGCTTTCTTT.

This clonotype was seen only a few times. The chain uses TRBV4-1 and TRBJ1-4; 7 positions agree with TRBD1. The CDR3 runs 16 residues. The ends lost 0 bases at V and 8 bases at J; junction bases unmatched: 9. Germline CDR1 and CDR2: MGHRA and YSYEKL. In DNA, the CDR3 is TGCGCCAGCAGCCAAGAAGGGGGCGGGAGGTCGGAAAAACTGTTTTTT. Protein product: CASSQEGGGRSEKLFF.

This clonotype was picked up many times. This chain joins TRBV7-2 and TRBJ2-2; D is unresolved. Germline loops: CDR1 SGHTA, CDR2 FQGNSA. The V end was cut by 1 base, the J end by 9 bases, with 9 bases between. The CDR3 spans 13 residues. CDR3 residues: CASSLELGRELFF. CDR3 nucleotides: TGTGCCAGCAGCTTAGAGTTGGGCAGGGAGCTGTTTTTT.

This chain links TRBV12-3 or TRBV12-4 with TRBJ2-2; D remains unclear. This CDR3 region has 17 residues. Trimming removed 6 bases from V and 4 bases from J, with 21 bases in between. The CDR3 region is CASSRTDVRMGTGELFF. CDR3 bases: TGTGCCAGCAGCCGAACCGACGTGCGGATGGGCACCGGGGAGCTGTTTTTT.

This clonotype was recorded only once. The chain links TRBV2 to TRBJ2-7, with TRBD1 as a possible D gene (5 bases). Germline V gives CDR1 SNHLY, CDR2 FYNNEI. CDR3 length equals 12 residues. Between the trimmed V and J ends, which lost 4 bases and 7 bases, there was a span of 11 bases. The DNA of the CDR3 is TGTGCCAGCAGTGTCCCGCCAGGGGAGCAGTACTTC. Translated: CASSVPPGEQYF.

A remark on this clonotype: This may arise from a read error, as a much more abundant clone is one base away. The gene calls are TRBV5-1 and TRBJ1-1, with 7 bases fitting TRBD1. Germline V gives CDR1 SGHRS, CDR2 YFSETQ. The CDR3 contains 15 residues. CDR3 protein: CAGSLKQGSGTEAFF. The CDR3 DNA reads as TGCGCCGGCAGCTTAAAACAGGGGTCGGGCACTGAAGCTTTCTTT.

This clonotype was detected only once. The CDR3 ends on some other residue instead of the conserved phenylalanine or tryptophan, so this is likely a read error. This CDR3 is CASSSYRGRAYEQYL. The CDR3 bases are TGTGCCAGCAGCTCCTACAGGGGGCGGGCCTACGAGCAGTACCTC. The J gene is TRBJ2-7, the V gene TRBV7-2, with TRBD1 identical over 9 bases. CDR3 length: 15 amino acids. The trim removed 4 bases at V and 2 bases at J, leaving 6 bases unmatched. CDR1 and CDR2 from the germline V gene are SGHTA and FQGNSA.

This clonotype was observed a handful of times. This chain connects TRBV30 to TRBJ2-7; possibly TRBD1 or TRBD2 for D (5 bases each). Between the trimmed V and J ends, which lost 4 bases and 5 bases, there was a span of 15 bases. The CDR3 is made up of 13 amino acids. In germline, CDR1 is GTSNPN, CDR2 SVGIG (reference sequence). CDR3 DNA: TGTGCCTGGACGGGGACGGTGCCCCACGAGCAGTACTTC. Protein product: CAWTGTVPHEQYF.

This clonotype was counted many times. V gene TRBV5-1 combines with J gene TRBJ2-5, with D perhaps matching TRBD1 (7 bases). Germline assignment: CDR1 SGHRS and CDR2 YFSETQ. Trimming shortened V by 5 bases and J by 4 bases, and 24 bases separated the two germline ends. CDR3 length equals 17 residues. The CDR3 DNA follows: TGCGCCAGCAGTCACAGGGGCGTTGGGGGAGGACGAGAGACCCAGTACTTC. This encodes CASSHRGVGGGRETQYF.

The chain carries TRBV19 and TRBJ2-7; 8 nucleotides align to TRBD1. J gave up 6 bases and V 1 base, and 5 bases lay outside the gene matches. The CDR3 sequence is 14 residues long. Per the germline V gene, CDR1 is LNHDA and CDR2 is SQIVND (reference sequence). The DNA of the CDR3 is TGTGCCAGTAGTATAGCAGGGACAGGCGTCGAGCAGTACTTC. Translation: CASSIAGTGVEQYF.

This clonotype was recorded many times. The chain is built from TRBV12-3 or TRBV12-4 and TRBJ2-5; possible D gene TRBD2, 6 bases. The length of the CDR3 is 14 residues. V was shortened by 4 bases and J by 2 bases, with 11 bases between the two germline ends. DNA of the CDR3: TGTGCCAGCAGTTACCGGGACTCGCAAGAGACCCAGTACTTC. Translation gives CASSYRDSQETQYF.

The genes are TRBV7-9 and TRBJ2-7; 10 bases align to TRBD1. Germline trimming cut 6 bases from V and 1 base from J; bases unmatched to any gene: 6. This CDR3 contains 15 residues. Looked up from germline, CDR1 is SEHNR and CDR2 is FQNEAQ (reference sequence). The CDR3 spells CASRVGTGVSYEQYF. Here the CDR3 DNA reads TGTGCCAGCAGAGTGGGGACAGGGGTTTCCTACGAGCAGTACTTC.